The 16 T cell receptor beta chains below were found in one sample sequenced in a study of a mutant IDH1 vaccine in newly diagnosed glioma. Produced via immunoSEQ multiplex PCR; TCRdb's table is partial and in-frame only. This table has 90,000 to 100,000 clones, about 87% appearing once. As to time point: baseline, week 1 (first vaccination visit). The treatment denotes: pre-vaccination baseline after standard-of-care therapy. The source material was PBMCs, sampled from a glioma patient treated with radiotherapy, temozolomide or both. The receptors originated from a woman aged 45-65 years with glioma.

This clone occurred once. As DNA, the CDR3 is TGCGCCAGCAGCATTAGCGGGAGAGGGGCCAATGAGCAGTTCTTC. This codes for CASSISGRGANEQFF. This chain links TRBV5-1 with TRBJ2-1, with 9 bases identical to TRBD2. With V trimmed by 4 bases and J by 6 bases, 8 bases remained unmatched. This CDR3 contains 15 residues. In germline, CDR1 is SGHRS, CDR2 YFSETQ.

V usage is TRBV11-3 and J usage is TRBJ2-6; D uncertain. CDR1 is SGHNT, CDR2 YENEEA, per germline. Trimming removed 5 bases from V and 2 bases from J, with 7 bases in between. The CDR3 spans 14 residues. The CDR3 sequence: CASSQRAGANVLTF. The CDR3 DNA reads TGTGCCAGCAGCCAAAGGGCTGGGGCCAACGTCCTGACTTTC.

This sequence joins TRBV28 and TRBJ2-7; 8 nucleotides match TRBD1. CDR3 length equals 17 residues. J was trimmed by 0 bases and V by 6 bases; bases with no gene match: 13. Germline assignment: CDR1 MDHEN and CDR2 SYDVKM. This CDR3 is CASSLGAGTGISYEQYF. The CDR3 region has the DNA TGTGCCAGCAGCCTAGGTGCGGGGACAGGAATCTCCTACGAGCAGTACTTC.

The chain uses TRBV14 and TRBJ2-7; the match to TRBD2 covers 14 bases. The germline V gene encodes CDR1 SGHDN and CDR2 FVKESK. This CDR3 has 15 residues. With 1 base clipped from V and 7 bases from J, the junction kept 3 bases outside the gene matches. The CDR3, as DNA: TGTGCCAGCAGCCAAGGGACTAGCGGGAGGAGAGAGCAGTACTTC. As protein: CASSQGTSGRREQYF. Complete variable domain (other parts from reference TRBV14 and TRBJ2-7): EAGVTQFPSHSVIEKGQTVTLRCDPISGHDNLYWYRRVMGKEIKFLLHFVKESKQDESGMPNNRFLAERTGGTYSTLKVQPAELEDSGVYFCASSQGTSGRREQYFGPGTRLTVT.

The CDR3 region is CASSPGGKSTGNTIYF. The CDR3 DNA sequence: TGTGCCAGCTCACCAGGGGGGAAATCGACTGGAAACACCATATATTTT. The rearrangement joins TRBV18 to TRBJ1-3; tentative D call: TRBD1 (5 bases). Germline CDR1 and CDR2: KGHSH and LQKENI. V dropped 2 bases and J dropped 2 bases, with 13 bases sitting between them. The CDR3 runs to 16 residues. The full variable domain, in which reference TRBV18 and TRBJ1-3 provide the parts outside the CDR3, is NAGVMQNPRHLVRRRGQEARLRCSPMKGHSHVYWYRQLPEEGLKFMVYLQKENIIDESGMPKERFSAEFPKEGPSILRIQQVVRGDSAAYFCASSPGGKSTGNTIYFGEGSWLTVV.

This chain links TRBV4-2 with TRBJ1-5; D is undetermined. The CDR3 sequence is 16 residues long. V was pared by 0 bases and J by 1 base, with 10 bases between. Looked up from germline, CDR1 is LGHNA and CDR2 is YNFKEQ. The CDR3 loop reads CASSQESRGSNQPQHF. CDR3 nucleotides: TGTGCCAGCAGCCAAGAATCGCGGGGAAGCAATCAGCCCCAGCATTTT.

The chain recombines TRBV6-1 with TRBJ2-3; no clear D gene. The CDR3 covers 15 residues. V lost 0 bases and J lost 2, with 9 bases in between. Per the germline V gene, CDR1 is MNHNS and CDR2 is SASEGT. The DNA of the CDR3 is TGTGCCAGCAGTGAAGCGCTATTCACCACAGATACGCAGTATTTT. Amino acids: CASSEALFTTDTQYF.

The table lists this clone with a count of one. The V call is TRBV12-5, the J call TRBJ2-7; D might be TRBD1 or TRBD2, each matching 6 bases. In germline, CDR1 is LGHNT, CDR2 FRNRAP. Trimming removed 9 bases at V and 7 bases at J, with 22 bases between. CDR3 length: 14 residues. DNA of the CDR3: TGTGCTAGCTTACAGGGTCGGGGGACCTGGGAGCAGTACTTC. Protein: CASLQGRGTWEQYF. Full variable domain (remainder filled in from reference TRBV12-5 and TRBJ2-7): DARVTQTPRHKVTEMGQEVTMRCQPILGHNTVFWYRQTMMQGLELLAYFRNRAPLDDSGMPKDRFSAEMPDATLATLKIQPSEPRDSAVYFCASLQGRGTWEQYFGPGTRLTVT.

The gene calls are TRBV30 and TRBJ2-7; D unclear. Germline V gives CDR1 GTSNPN, CDR2 SVGIG (reference sequence). The CDR3 consists of 13 residues. V lost 4 bases, J lost 1 base, and 11 bases lay in between. CDR3 sequence reads: CAWKPGWSYEQYF. The CDR3 bases are TGTGCCTGGAAACCCGGCTGGTCCTACGAGCAGTACTTC.

This clone was detected only once. This chain joins TRBV5-1 and TRBJ2-5; D is perhaps TRBD2 (6 bases). Germline CDR1 reads SGHRS; CDR2 reads YFSETQ. V was trimmed by 4 bases and J by 0 bases, leaving 22 bases between them. CDR3 length: 18 amino acids. In DNA, the CDR3 is TGCGCCAGCAGCCAAAATTGGGGGGTCAGCGAGTACCAAGAGACCCAGTACTTC. Translated: CASSQNWGVSEYQETQYF.

This chain uses TRBV7-3 with TRBJ2-1; 8 bases are a match to TRBD1. In germline, CDR1 is SGHTA, CDR2 FQGTGA. This CDR3 has 14 residues. V lost 5 bases, J lost 6 bases, and 6 bases stayed unmatched. The CDR3: CASSPTTGGNEQFF. The CDR3 coding sequence is TGTGCCAGCAGCCCCACAACAGGGGGCAATGAGCAGTTCTTC.

The chain couples TRBV5-1 to TRBJ2-7, with D possibly matching TRBD2 (6 bases). The CDR3 covers 14 residues. Germline V gene data show CDR1 as SGHRS and CDR2 as YFSETQ. The ends were cut back, 1 base at V and 9 bases at J, with 17 bases in the middle. The CDR3 loop reads CASSLSPAGRVQYF. In DNA form, the CDR3 reads TGCGCCAGCAGCTTGTCCCCTGCGGGACGGGTGCAGTACTTC.

The rearrangement uses TRBV18 and TRBJ2-1, with a weak D call TRBD2 (6 bases). The length of the CDR3 is 15 residues. Trimming left V 0 bases short and J 7 bases short, with 13 bases between. The V gene's germline CDR1 is KGHSH and CDR2 LQKENI. CDR3 sequence reads: CASSPPSGGENEQFF. The CDR3 DNA sequence: TGTGCCAGCTCACCACCGAGCGGCGGGGAGAATGAGCAGTTCTTC. Drawing the rest from reference TRBV18 and TRBJ2-1, the complete variable domain is NAGVMQNPRHLVRRRGQEARLRCSPMKGHSHVYWYRQLPEEGLKFMVYLQKENIIDESGMPKERFSAEFPKEGPSILRIQQVVRGDSAAYFCASSPPSGGENEQFFGPGTRLTVL.

The chain employs TRBV2 and TRBJ2-1; 9 nucleotides match TRBD1. V dropped 7 bases and J dropped 4; count of bases not matched to a gene: 14. The CDR3 contains 17 residues. Per germline, CDR1 SNHLY and CDR2 FYNNEI. The CDR3 DNA follows: TGTGCCAGCATTAGGGACAGGGCTTACCAAGAATACAATGAGCAGTTCTTC. Translated: CASIRDRAYQEYNEQFF.

The CDR3 is CASSGGTEAFF. The CDR3 region has the DNA TGTGCCAGCTCAGGGGGCACTGAAGCTTTCTTT. V gene TRBV18 combines with J gene TRBJ1-1; a weak D match, TRBD1 (5 bases). CDR1 is KGHSH, CDR2 LQKENI, per germline. The V and J ends lost 5 bases and 4 bases respectively, with 5 bases between them. This CDR3 has 11 amino acids.

This chain links TRBV11-3 with TRBJ2-1; the match to TRBD2 covers 13 bases. Trimming at V came to 3 bases and at J to 8 bases, leaving 4 bases not matched to a gene. CDR1 SGHNT and CDR2 YENEEA come from the germline V gene. The CDR3 has 15 amino acids. CDR3 nucleotides: TGTGCCAGCAGCTTCGGGACTAGCGGGACCGATGAGCAGTTCTTC. Translated, it gives CASSFGTSGTDEQFF. Looking up the rest from reference TRBV11-3 and TRBJ2-1 gives the full variable domain: EAGVVQSPRYKIIEKKQPVAFWCNPISGHNTLYWYLQNLGQGPELLIRYENEEAVDDSQLPKDRFSAERLKGVDSTLKIQPAELGDSAVYLCASSFGTSGTDEQFFGPGTRLTVL.